Shown below are 21 T cell receptor beta chains from a single sample sequenced in a study of identical twins. TCRdb re-called the 5' RACE reads through MiXCR, storing one row per CDR3 protein. The table includes 430,000 or so distinct CDR3 sequences, 24% detected once. These data are also associated with another study on T cells expressing NK-cell markers.

The sequenced material came from CD4+ T cells sorted from blood. These receptors came from a woman younger than 30 in good health.

DNA for the CDR3: TGTGCCAGCAGTGACAGGGTTACTAATGAAAAACTGTTTTTT. This encodes CASSDRVTNEKLFF. V and J are TRBV6-1 and TRBJ1-4, with a tentative D call TRBD1 (5 bases). CDR1 MNHNS and CDR2 SASEGT come from the germline V gene. V dropped 3 bases and J dropped 2 bases, with 7 bases sitting between them. CDR3 length: 14 residues.

This clonotype was picked up a small number of times. The CDR3 region is CASTSGVADSYNEQFF. DNA of the CDR3: TGTGCCAGCACCTCAGGGGTGGCGGATTCCTACAATGAGCAGTTCTTC. V and J are TRBV6-1 and TRBJ2-1, with a weak D call TRBD1 (6 bases). Germline V CDR1 and CDR2: MNHNS, SASEGT. The CDR3 is 16 amino acids. Trimming shortened V by 7 bases and J by 1 base, and 17 bases separated the two germline ends.

There are a few counts of this clonotype. The chain carries TRBV12-3 or TRBV12-4 and TRBJ2-1; TRBD2 aligns across 9 bases. V dropped 5 bases and J dropped 8; count of bases not matched to a gene: 13. The CDR3 totals 16 residues. Here the CDR3 reads CASSQGTSHSRDEQFF. In nucleotides, the CDR3 is TGTGCCAGCAGTCAGGGGACTAGCCATAGCAGAGATGAGCAGTTCTTC.

This clonotype came up a few times. The CDR3 DNA follows: TGTGCCAGCAGTTTAGCGACCGGGACAAACTCCTACAATGAGCAGTTCTTC. Residues: CASSLATGTNSYNEQFF. This chain connects TRBV12-3 or TRBV12-4 to TRBJ2-1, with TRBD1 as a possible D gene (6 bases). This CDR3 spans 17 amino acids. Trimming cost V 0 bases and J 0 bases, with 12 bases left between them.

A few counts support this clonotype. The rearrangement joins TRBV3-1 to TRBJ2-7; maybe TRBD1 (7 bases). The V gene lost 5 bases and the J gene lost 2 bases, with 13 bases spanning the gap. Germline CDR1 is LGHDT and CDR2 is YNNKEL (reference sequence). CDR3 length: 14 residues. The CDR3 sequence is CASSFGGQTYEQYF. The CDR3 DNA reads TGTGCCAGCAGCTTCGGGGGACAGACCTACGAGCAGTACTTC.

This chain uses TRBV5-6 with TRBJ2-4; 12 nucleotides agree with TRBD1. Unmatched junction bases numbered 4, after V lost 4 bases and J lost 8 bases. The CDR3 runs to 14 residues. From germline, CDR1 is SGHDT and CDR2 YYEEEE. The CDR3 coding sequence is TGTGCCAGCAGCCTGGGACAGGGGGCAGACATTCAGTACTTC. Protein sequence: CASSLGQGADIQYF.

The genes are TRBV29-1 and TRBJ2-5; 9 bases agree with TRBD1. Trimming cost V 6 bases and J 5 bases; bases outside gene matches: 7. This CDR3 has 13 amino acids. The V gene's germline CDR1 is SQVTM and CDR2 ANQGSEA. In DNA, the CDR3 is TGCAGCGTGACCGGGACAGGGCGCGAGACCCAGTACTTC. Amino acids: CSVTGTGRETQYF. The full variable domain, rest sourced from reference TRBV29-1 and TRBJ2-5, is SAVISQKPSRDICQRGTSLTIQCQVDSQVTMMFWYRQQPGQSLTLIATANQGSEATYESGFVIDKFPISRPNLTFSTLTVSNMSPEDSSIYLCSVTGTGRETQYFGPGTRLLVL.

The rearrangement links TRBV10-3 to TRBJ2-2; D uncertain. The V end lost 6 bases, the J end lost 4 bases, and 9 bases lay between the germline ends. CDR3 length: 13 residues. Germline CDR1 reads ENHRY; CDR2 reads SYGVKD. In nucleotides, the CDR3 is TGTGCCATCAGCACGATTAGCACCGGGGAGCTGTTTTTT. Its translation: CAISTISTGELFF.

The rearrangement links TRBV11-2 to TRBJ2-1, with TRBD2 identical over 9 bases. The CDR3 is 16 amino acids. Germline CDR1 SGHAT, CDR2 FQNNGV. The trim removed 5 bases at V and 9 bases at J, leaving 14 bases unmatched. CDR3 sequence reads: CASSPRGLAGESEQFF. CDR3 nucleotides: TGTGCCAGCAGCCCCCGGGGTTTAGCGGGAGAATCTGAGCAGTTCTTC.

This clonotype appeared a few times. The chain employs TRBV16 and TRBJ2-1; D remains unclear. V gave up 4 bases and J gave up 8 bases, with 18 bases separating them. Germline CDR1 and CDR2: KGHSY and FQNENV. The CDR3 runs to 15 residues. The DNA of the CDR3 is TGTGCCAGCAGCCGAGACTGGACGGCGTCGGATGAGCAGTTCTTC. Translation: CASSRDWTASDEQFF.

This clonotype was detected a few times. This chain links TRBV20-1 with TRBJ2-5; D ambiguous. This CDR3 is 13 amino acids long. V lost 6 bases and J lost 0, with 11 bases in between. Per the germline V gene, CDR1 is DFQATT and CDR2 is SNEGSKA (reference sequence). The CDR3 nucleotides are TGCAGTGCCCCGCGGCAAAACCAAGAGACCCAGTACTTC. Amino acid sequence: CSAPRQNQETQYF.

This clonotype was picked up a small number of times. This chain uses TRBV12-3 or TRBV12-4 with TRBJ2-7; D is possibly TRBD2 (5 bases). V lost 0 bases to trimming and J lost 4 bases, with 13 bases between them. The CDR3 runs to 15 residues. The CDR3 protein is CASSLAGDRLYEQYF. CDR3 nucleotides: TGTGCCAGCAGTTTAGCGGGAGACCGCCTTTACGAGCAGTACTTC.

This clonotype has more than one count but fewer than ten. The chain links TRBV20-1 to TRBJ2-1; unclear D gene. CDR3 length equals 16 residues. V lost 0 bases and J 8 bases, leaving 20 bases between the germline ends. Germline V gives CDR1 DFQATT, CDR2 SNEGSKA (reference sequence). This chain's CDR3 is CSARDARSPSGDEQFF. CDR3 nucleotides: TGCAGTGCTAGAGATGCTCGGTCCCCGTCGGGCGATGAGCAGTTCTTC.

The chain carries TRBV5-1 and TRBJ2-7, with TRBD1 identical over 7 bases. The ends lost 0 bases at V and 3 bases at J; junction bases unmatched: 3. CDR3 length: 14 amino acids. CDR1 and CDR2 (germline): SGHRS, YFSETQ. In DNA form, the CDR3 reads TGCGCCAGCAGCTTGGGGGACAGAAACTACGAGCAGTACTTC. Translated: CASSLGDRNYEQYF.

This clonotype was seen a handful of times. The V and J genes are TRBV6-6 and TRBJ2-7; tentatively, D is TRBD2 (6 bases). The CDR3 totals 12 residues. V lost 0 bases and J 9 bases, leaving 9 bases between the germline ends. Germline V gene sequence: CDR1 MNHNY, CDR2 SVGAGI (reference sequence). CDR3 DNA sequence: TGTGCCAGCAGTTACTCGGGACTCTCGCAGTACTTC. Translated, it gives CASSYSGLSQYF.

A few counts support this clonotype. The chain carries TRBV7-9 and TRBJ2-3; 9 nucleotides agree with TRBD2. Germline V gene sequence: CDR1 SEHNR, CDR2 FQNEAQ (reference sequence). The V and J ends lost 7 bases and 2 bases, in that order; junction bases with no gene match: 4. The CDR3 length is 14 residues. As DNA, the CDR3 is TGTGCCAGCAATCAGCGGGAGGTCACAGATACGCAGTATTTT. This codes for CASNQREVTDTQYF.

This chain joins TRBV7-9 and TRBJ2-7, with a tentative D call TRBD1 (6 bases). The ends were cut back, 6 bases at V and 7 bases at J, with 13 bases in the middle. Germline loops: CDR1 SEHNR, CDR2 FQNEAQ (reference sequence). The CDR3 runs 12 residues. CDR3 region: CASSLRTVEQYF. In DNA form, the CDR3 reads TGTGCCAGCAGTCTCCGGACAGTGGAGCAGTACTTC.

The sample holds a few counts of this clonotype. V and J are TRBV7-6 and TRBJ1-1; D is ambiguous. From germline, CDR1 is SGHVS and CDR2 FNYEAQ. The CDR3 runs to 12 residues. The ends were cut back, 4 bases at V and 5 bases at J, with 8 bases in the middle. CDR3 in amino acids: CASSSEGTEAFF. CDR3 bases: TGTGCCAGCAGCTCAGAGGGTACTGAAGCTTTCTTT.

The table lists this clonotype with many counts. The chain combines TRBV27 with TRBJ2-2, with 7 bases aligning to TRBD1. The length of the CDR3 is 15 residues. V was clipped by 2 bases and J by 4 bases; unmatched bases: 4. The germline CDR1 and CDR2 sequences are MNHEY and SMNVEV (reference sequence). The CDR3 DNA reads as TGTGCCAGCAGTTTAGTACAGGGGAGCACCGGGGAGCTGTTTTTT. This sequence encodes CASSLVQGSTGELFF.

This clonotype was detected a few times. V and J are TRBV7-7 and TRBJ2-1; D call uncertain. Trimming cost V 2 bases and J 4 bases, with 6 bases left between them. CDR1 and CDR2 from the germline V gene are SSHAT and FNYEAQ (reference sequence). The CDR3 is 13 amino acids. CDR3 residues: CASSLNEYNEQFF. CDR3 DNA sequence: TGTGCCAGCAGCTTAAACGAGTACAATGAGCAGTTCTTC. The complete variable domain, with remaining parts taken from reference TRBV7-7 and TRBJ2-1, reads GAGVSQSPRYKVTKRGQDVTLRCDPISSHATLYWYQQALGQGPEFLTYFNYEAQPDKSGLPSDRFSAERPEGSISTLTIQRTEQRDSAMYRCASSLNEYNEQFFGPGTRLTVL.

This sequence joins TRBV15 and TRBJ1-1, with D possibly TRBD1 on 6 matching bases. The CDR3 sequence is 13 residues long. The germline V gene encodes CDR1 LNHNV and CDR2 YYDKDF (reference sequence). The V end was cut by 3 bases, the J end by 11 bases, with 16 bases between. In DNA form, the CDR3 reads TGTGCCACCAGCAGCCACGGACAGTTCGAGGCTTTCTTT. Encoded protein: CATSSHGQFEAFF. The complete variable domain, with remaining parts taken from reference TRBV15 and TRBJ1-1, reads DAMVIQNPRYQVTQFGKPVTLSCSQTLNHNVMYWYQQKSSQAPKLLFHYYDKDFNNEADTPDNFQSRRPNTSFCFLDIRSPGLGDTAMYLCATSSHGQFEAFFGQGTRLTVV.